The T cell receptor beta chain described here comes from a study of identical twins. Each donor (without exception) was a healthy Caucasian. CDR3 size: 15 residues. The V and J ends lost 3 bases and 4 bases, in that order; junction bases with no gene match: 7. The germline CDR1 and CDR2 sequences are DFQATT and SNEGSKA (reference sequence). The cDNA had a unique molecular identifier and a template-switch universal primer site. One entry per CDR3 protein results from TCRdb running MiXCR on the 5' RACE reads. The table lists about 890,000 distinct CDR3 sequences, approximately 13% of them singletons. These same records also appear under a second study, on yellow fever vaccine responses in identical twins.

The receptor comes from a woman in her late teens or twenties in good health. Sequencing used PBMCs. This chain links TRBV20-1 with TRBJ2-3, with 10 bases lining up with TRBD2. In DNA, the CDR3 is TGCAGTGCTAGTCGCCTAGCGGGAGTCTCAGATACGCAGTATTTT. It is translated as CSASRLAGVSDTQYF.